This TCR beta chain was sequenced during a study of T cell changes during pregnancy in multiple sclerosis. The CDR3 sequence is 16 residues long. Germline V gives CDR1 LGHNA, CDR2 YSLEER. The V gene lost 4 bases and the J gene lost 6 bases, with 22 bases spanning the gap. TCRdb's copy holds only in-frame clones and misses some; the assay was immunoSEQ multiplex PCR. The profile shows about 38,000 clones, 90% of them singletons. The chain is built from TRBV4-3 and TRBJ2-7, with D possibly matching TRBD2 (6 bases). The sample in question was CD4+ T cells from peripheral blood mononuclear cells, obtained in the second trimester of pregnancy. This sequence originates from a female donor with multiple sclerosis, enrolled in a pregnancy study. The CDR3 DNA follows: TGCGCCAGCAGCCCCTCCTTAGCGGTTAAGAATCGCGAGCAGTACTTC. This sequence encodes CASSPSLAVKNREQYF.